This T cell receptor (beta chain) stems from a study of patients and donors after allogeneic stem cell transplantation. TCRdb passed the RT-PCR reads through MiXCR, listing each CDR3 protein once. There are about 87,000 distinct CDR3 sequences in the sample; roughly 5.1% occur only once, and 2.6% lies in the top ten. CDR1 and CDR2 (germline): SGHRS, YFSETQ. The CDR3 has 14 residues. V shed 4 bases and J 8 bases; nucleotides not matched to a gene: 6. This clonotype occurred many times. The clonotype comes from a human donor who was either an allogeneic HSCT recipient or a stem cell or donor lymphocyte infusion donor (not recorded which). It is not recorded whose cells these are; they may come from a transplant donor. The specimen was blood, either unsorted or a sorted T cell fraction (not recorded which). The chain carries TRBV5-1 and TRBJ1-3, with 10 bases fitting TRBD1. The CDR3 DNA follows: TGCGCCAGCAGCCGCTCCGGGACAGGGGACACCATATATTTT. Translated, it gives CASSRSGTGDTIYF.